This T cell receptor beta chain was found in a study of shared clonotypes between healthy human individuals. Looking at the study overall: CD4 naive cells filled three plates per donor, CD4 memory three, CD8 naive two and CD8 memory one.

CDR1 and CDR2 (germline): SGHRS, YFSETQ. Trimming shortened V by 0 bases and J by 3 bases, and 10 bases separated the two germline ends. There are 15 residues in the CDR3. TCRdb's table, derived via immunoSEQ multiplex PCR, lists solely in-frame clones and lacks some. This sample has a few million clones; approximately 90% occur once, and the top ten carry about 0.13%. The material sequenced was naive CD4+ T cells sorted from blood. Noted subset: CD45RA+ positively selected. This TCR was sampled from a man aged 18 to 29 in good health. The rearrangement joins TRBV5-1 to TRBJ1-5; D not resolved. The CDR3: CASSLEGQNNQPQHF. The DNA of the CDR3 is TGCGCCAGCAGCTTGGAAGGTCAAAACAATCAGCCCCAGCATTTT.